The text below deals with one T cell receptor (beta chain). The table lists this clone with a count of one. The clone's antigen remains unknown. One base away there is no much larger clone; base qualities are not given. The time point label here, explained by the study, means: inflamed ileum from the surgical specimen. Adults with ileal or ileocolonic Crohn's disease and an indication for ileocolonic resection were eligible for inclusion. Whole ileal mucosal biopsies were kept frozen at -80 degrees C prior to DNA extraction. A TRizol-based method was used to extract genomic DNA from the frozen whole biopsies, and the DNA was quantified with a NanoDrop 2000 spectrophotometer. The data originate from a study of T cell repertoires in ileal Crohn's disease (dated by TCRdb to the late 2010s). Looking at the study overall: At the time of surgery, roughly 35% of patients were active smokers, and the median duration of disease was roughly eight years. A total of around 150 mucosal samples from approximately 57 patients were sequenced, with samples obtained at several locations on the surgical specimen and at postoperative endoscopy. For commercial TCRB immunosequencing, around 0.5 micrograms of biopsy DNA were submitted for each sample. Every patient underwent surgery because of a complication, which was stricturing disease in around 60% and penetrating disease in around 39%. Endoscopic postoperative recurrence was defined by a Rutgeerts score above i0. M0 samples were biopsies from the inflamed portion of the ileum in the surgical resection specimen. The study was conducted in parallel with a multicentre cohort built to find predictors of early endoscopic recurrence after ileocolonic resection. Roughly half of the patients were given postoperative therapy, with about a dozen receiving thiopurines and around 18 receiving anti-TNF agents. TCR repertoire analysis was done in roughly 57 Crohn's disease patients from a prospective multicentre cohort. Summary of the overall study and its limitations: Compared with CD4 T cells, sorted CD8 T cells held more high-frequency clones, which suggests that the mucosal expansions were mostly CD8. Only a subgroup of patients, of unstated size, had mucosal CD4 and CD8 T cells sorted and sequenced. A significantly higher proportion of clonal expansions was observed in active smokers at surgery than in non-smokers (roughly 27% vs 19%, p=0.02). Higher high-frequency clone percentages at surgery were associated with endoscopic recurrence; all patients with clonality above 26.8% (18/57) had recurrence.

Libraries were prepared through the immunoSEQ multiplex PCR assay. CDR3 regions were amplified from genomic DNA by Adaptive Biotechnology using a two-step, amplification bias-controlled multiplex PCR. In the first PCR, primers covered every V and J gene segment, and in the second PCR, barcodes and Illumina adapters were added. An Illumina instrument was used to sequence the CDR3 libraries. As for the authors' bioinformatics: Vendor-provided pipelines were combined with custom analysis of raw data in R/Bioconductor under R version 3.3.0. Clonality, ranging from 0 to 1, was calculated as the inverse of the normalised Shannon entropy of all productive clones. High-frequency clones were defined as the share of the repertoire taken up by the top 100 clones, keeping only clones that passed a 95% confidence test. Repertoire diversity was measured with the Simpson index, and overlap between samples was measured with the Morisita-Horn index. This is the immuneACCESS table as TCRdb keeps it, with only in-frame sequences that have V and J called. A part of the clones is gone; compared with another copy, unresolved V genes explain less than half, and the rest is unexplained. V and J calls and clone size follow that table, whereas D and trimming were derived from the DNA. For this sample there are 9,500 to 12,000 clones; roughly 87% appear just once. The ten largest clones add up to around a tenth of the sample.

Reading the germline V gene gives CDR1 SQVTM and CDR2 ANQGSEA. V is pared back by 4 bases and J by 5 bases, with 11 bases lying between the germline termini. The CDR3 goes from the cysteine to the phenylalanine over 12 residues. Of all the DNA, just the CDR3 is kept, 36 bases in frame from base 1. The sample was ileal tissue. This receptor was identified in an adult with Crohn's disease. The chain joins TRBV29-1 to TRBJ1-2; the D gene is not confidently resolved. The nucleotide sequence is TGCAGCGTTGCCTACGCTCAGTATGGCTACACCTTC. This yields the protein CSVAYAQYGYTF.